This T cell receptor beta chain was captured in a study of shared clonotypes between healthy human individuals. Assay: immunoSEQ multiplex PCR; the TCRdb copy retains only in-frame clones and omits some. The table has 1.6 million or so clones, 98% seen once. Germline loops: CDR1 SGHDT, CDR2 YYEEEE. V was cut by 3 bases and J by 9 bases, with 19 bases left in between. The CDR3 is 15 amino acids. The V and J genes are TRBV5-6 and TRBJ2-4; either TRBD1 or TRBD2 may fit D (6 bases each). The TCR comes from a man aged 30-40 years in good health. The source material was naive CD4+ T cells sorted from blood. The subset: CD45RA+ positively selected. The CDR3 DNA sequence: TGTGCCAGCAGCTCCTGGGGGGCAGGGGTCGCCATTCAGTACTTC. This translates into CASSSWGAGVAIQYF.